What follows are 22 T cell receptor beta chains derived from one specimen sequenced in a study of blood T cell repertoires in COVID-19. Using immunoSEQ multiplex PCR, the repertoire was profiled, and TCRdb retains in-frame clones only, with some absent. The table records some 260,000 clones, 80% to 90% of them present only once. The sample comprised peripheral blood. These TCRs come from a woman aged 70-85 years with COVID-19, enrolled during active disease.

CDR3 sequence: CASSFKDSLNTEAFF. The CDR3 region has the DNA TGTGCCAGCAGTTTTAAGGACAGCCTGAACACTGAAGCTTTCTTT. The rearrangement uses TRBV28 and TRBJ1-1, with D perhaps TRBD1 (6 bases). V was clipped by 3 bases and J by 0 bases, with 11 bases between them. The CDR3 is 15 residues long. Germline V gene sequence: CDR1 MDHEN, CDR2 SYDVKM.

This rearrangement joins TRBV7-9 to TRBJ2-5; D not resolved. This CDR3 is built from 14 residues. Germline CDR1 SEHNR, CDR2 FQNEAQ (reference sequence). V shed 3 bases and J shed 1 base, with 9 bases lying between them. In nucleotides, the CDR3 is TGTGCCAGCAGCTTTGTTGGCAGCCAAGAGACCCAGTACTTC. Protein sequence: CASSFVGSQETQYF.

The chain is built from TRBV5-1 and TRBJ1-3; tentative D call: TRBD1 (5 bases). Per the germline V gene, CDR1 is SGHRS and CDR2 is YFSETQ. The CDR3 loop spans 15 amino acids. V shed 0 bases and J shed 4 bases, with 11 bases lying between them. DNA of the CDR3: TGCGCCAGCAGCTTGGCACCTCAGGGAGGAAACACCATATATTTT. This sequence encodes CASSLAPQGGNTIYF.

The chain links TRBV9 to TRBJ2-5; D call uncertain. V lost 3 bases and J lost 2, with 5 bases in between. Per germline, CDR1 SGDLS and CDR2 YYNGEE. There are 12 residues in the CDR3. The CDR3 region has the DNA TGTGCCAGCAGCGGTAATCAAGAGACCCAGTACTTC. Its protein is CASSGNQETQYF.

The chain uses TRBV4-1 and TRBJ1-6; the D is unclear. Germline-derived CDR1 and CDR2 are MGHRA and YSYEKL. Between the trimmed V and J ends, which lost 0 bases and 10 bases, there was a span of 16 bases. The CDR3 is 16 amino acids. The CDR3: CASSQDFSQRRSPLHF. CDR3 in DNA: TGCGCCAGCAGCCAAGATTTTTCCCAACGCAGATCACCCCTCCACTTT.

The gene calls are TRBV5-1 and TRBJ2-7, with 9 positions matching TRBD2. CDR1 and CDR2 from the germline V gene are SGHRS and YFSETQ. The junction had 8 bases not matched to a gene; V was cut back by 4 bases and J by 3 bases. This CDR3 spans 15 amino acids. Here the CDR3 reads CASSVLAGGFYEQYF. The CDR3 region has the DNA TGCGCCAGCAGCGTACTAGCGGGCGGATTCTACGAGCAGTACTTC.

The V gene is TRBV7-9, the J gene TRBJ2-2; 12 nucleotides line up with TRBD2. Germline V gene data show CDR1 as SEHNR and CDR2 as FQNEAQ (reference sequence). The CDR3 length is 19 residues. V lost 8 bases and J lost 6; bases outside the gene matches: 19. The CDR3 DNA reads TGTGCCAGCTCAATTTTGGCACTAGCGGGAGGACTTAGGGCCGGGGAGCTGTTTTTT. Residues: CASSILALAGGLRAGELFF.

This chain uses TRBV24-1 with TRBJ1-5; 10 positions match TRBD1. Trimming at V came to 4 bases and at J to 3 bases, leaving 8 bases not matched to a gene. This CDR3 has 17 residues. Germline V CDR1 and CDR2: KGHDR, SFDVKD. CDR3 amino acids: CATSDHRTGGTNQPQHF. The CDR3 DNA sequence: TGTGCCACCAGTGACCATAGGACAGGGGGGACCAATCAGCCCCAGCATTTT.

This clone was seen just once. The chain is built from TRBV24-1 and TRBJ2-1; D gene uncertain. The CDR3 sequence is 13 residues long. Trimming shortened V by 5 bases and J by 5 bases, and 9 bases separated the two germline ends. CDR1 is KGHDR, CDR2 SFDVKD, per germline. DNA of the CDR3: TGTGCCACCAGTGCTCCAGGAAACAATGAGCAGTTCTTC. Its translation is CATSAPGNNEQFF.

The chain carries TRBV5-1 and TRBJ1-6; D is unresolved. The V end lost 0 bases, the J end lost 6 bases, and 13 bases lay between the germline ends. The CDR3 has 16 amino acids. The germline V gene has CDR1 SGHRS and CDR2 YFSETQ. The CDR3, as DNA: TGCGCCAGCAGCTTGGGCAGGTCCAATTTTAATTCACCCCTCCACTTT. This sequence encodes CASSLGRSNFNSPLHF.

The V gene is TRBV6-5, the J gene TRBJ2-7, with 8 bases that match TRBD1. CDR1 is MNHEY, CDR2 SVGAGI, per germline. V was clipped by 4 bases and J by 5 bases; unmatched bases: 10. CDR3 length: 15 amino acids. The DNA for the CDR3 is TGTGCCAGCAGTTCCCGGACAGGGTTGATGAACGAGCAGTACTTC. This gives the protein CASSSRTGLMNEQYF.

The rearrangement links TRBV18 to TRBJ1-1; D not certain. Trimming cost V 4 bases and J 0 bases, with 9 bases left between them. The CDR3 runs 14 residues. CDR1 and CDR2 from the germline V gene are KGHSH and LQKENI. Here the CDR3 reads CASSQNEMNTEAFF. The CDR3 DNA sequence: TGTGCCAGCTCACAAAACGAGATGAACACTGAAGCTTTCTTT. Combining the CDR3 with reference TRBV18 and TRBJ1-1 gives the whole variable domain NAGVMQNPRHLVRRRGQEARLRCSPMKGHSHVYWYRQLPEEGLKFMVYLQKENIIDESGMPKERFSAEFPKEGPSILRIQQVVRGDSAAYFCASSQNEMNTEAFFGQGTRLTVV.

This clone was recorded only once. This chain links TRBV18 with TRBJ2-2; unclear D gene. The CDR3 contains 14 residues. Per the germline V gene, CDR1 is KGHSH and CDR2 is LQKENI. Trimming shortened V by 2 bases and J by 3 bases, and 7 bases separated the two germline ends. The CDR3 nucleotides read TGTGCCAGCTCACCATTACAAGACACCGGGGAGCTGTTTTTT. Translated, it gives CASSPLQDTGELFF.

DNA for the CDR3: TGTGCCAGCAGCTTAGCTGGCGGGAGGGGAGGGCCTAATCAGTTCTTC. It translates to CASSLAGGRGGPNQFF. This chain links TRBV7-9 with TRBJ2-1; TRBD2 agrees at 9 bases. This CDR3 is 16 amino acids long. Germline CDR1 reads SEHNR; CDR2 reads FQNEAQ (reference sequence). The V and J ends lost 0 bases and 13 bases, in that order; junction bases with no gene match: 13.

The chain is built from TRBV6-5 and TRBJ2-5; TRBD1 is a possible D gene (5 bases). There are 13 residues in the CDR3. From germline, CDR1 is MNHEY and CDR2 SVGAGI. Trimming left V 5 bases short and J 2 bases short, with 9 bases between. The CDR3 here is CASSRTLQETQYF. The CDR3 DNA follows: TGTGCCAGCAGTCGGACACTTCAAGAGACCCAGTACTTC.

The chain employs TRBV5-1 and TRBJ1-5; D remains ambiguous. The CDR3 is 15 residues long. Deletions cut 0 bases from V and 4 bases from J, with 11 bases between. Germline loops: CDR1 SGHRS, CDR2 YFSETQ. CDR3 in DNA: TGCGCCAGCAGCTTGGACGGGATCCAGAATCAGCCCCAGCATTTT. Translated: CASSLDGIQNQPQHF. The variable domain in full, with the rest retrieved from reference TRBV5-1 and TRBJ1-5, is KAGVTQTPRYLIKTRGQQVTLSCSPISGHRSVSWYQQTPGQGLQFLFEYFSETQRNKGNFPGRFSGRQFSNSRSEMNVSTLELGDSALYLCASSLDGIQNQPQHFGDGTRLSIL.

The chain couples TRBV20-1 to TRBJ2-7; possibly TRBD2 for D (6 bases). The CDR3 is 11 amino acids. Trimming removed 6 bases from V and 6 bases from J, with 12 bases in between. Germline assignment: CDR1 DFQATT and CDR2 SNEGSKA (reference sequence). CDR3 region: CSAKLAPEQYF. The CDR3 DNA reads TGCAGTGCGAAGCTAGCGCCCGAGCAGTACTTC.

The V call is TRBV4-3, the J call TRBJ1-5; a possible D gene is TRBD1 (6 bases). Trimming left V 3 bases short and J 4 bases short, with 19 bases between. Looked up from germline, CDR1 is LGHNA and CDR2 is YSLEER. The CDR3 totals 17 residues. The CDR3 nucleotides are TGCGCCAGCAGCCAGCTCTGGAGGACAGACCTAAATCAGCCCCAGCATTTT. This translates into CASSQLWRTDLNQPQHF.

The V call is TRBV19, the J call TRBJ2-1, with 11 bases lining up with TRBD2. Germline V gives CDR1 LNHDA, CDR2 SQIVND (reference sequence). The CDR3 consists of 16 residues. Germline trimming cut 7 bases from V and 4 bases from J; bases unmatched to any gene: 9. The CDR3 coding sequence is TGTGCCAGTAACCTATTAGGGACTAGCGGATACAATGAGCAGTTCTTC. Residues: CASNLLGTSGYNEQFF. The whole variable domain, remainder taken from reference TRBV19 and TRBJ2-1, is DGGITQSPKYLFRKEGQNVTLSCEQNLNHDAMYWYRQDPGQGLRLIYYSQIVNDFQKGDIAEGYSVSREKKESFPLTVTSAQKNPTAFYLCASNLLGTSGYNEQFFGPGTRLTVL.

In its sample, this clone was seen once. The chain carries TRBV28 and TRBJ1-2, with 7 bases lining up with TRBD1. Germline V gene sequence: CDR1 MDHEN, CDR2 SYDVKM. V was pared by 6 bases and J by 8 bases, with 9 bases of the junction left unmatched. This CDR3 has 13 amino acids. The CDR3 DNA is TGTGCCAGCAGGCCAGGACAGGCGACCGGCTACACCTTC. Translation gives CASRPGQATGYTF.

Concerning this clone itself: This specimen includes other DNA sequences encoding the same CDR3. The CDR3 spells CAWSVQGSYGYTF. CDR3 in DNA: TGTGCCTGGAGTGTACAGGGGAGCTATGGCTACACCTTC. The genes are TRBV30 and TRBJ1-2, with TRBD1 matching over 7 bases. Germline V gene lookup returns CDR1 GTSNPN and CDR2 SVGIG (reference sequence). The CDR3 extends over 13 amino acids. Trimming took 0 bases from V and 4 from J; bases not matched to a gene: 2.

The gene calls are TRBV7-9 and TRBJ2-5; TRBD2 matches at 10 bases. The CDR3 is 16 residues long. Germline V CDR1 and CDR2: SEHNR, FQNEAQ (reference sequence). V dropped 5 bases and J dropped 5; count of bases not matched to a gene: 11. The CDR3 DNA sequence: TGTGCCAGCAGCCCCAGGGGAGCGGGAGGGTTGGAGACCCAGTACTTC. It encodes CASSPRGAGGLETQYF. Filled out from reference TRBV7-9 and TRBJ2-5, the complete variable domain reads DTGVSQNPRHKITKRGQNVTFRCDPISEHNRLYWYRQTLGQGPEFLTYFQNEAQLEKSRLLSDRFSAERPKGSFSTLEIQRTEQGDSAMYLCASSPRGAGGLETQYFGPGTRLLVL.